This TCR beta chain was profiled in a study of T cells in Graves' hyperthyroidism and ophthalmopathy. Amplified TCR beta CDR3 regions derived from RNA transcripts. During a first-round RT-PCR of the TCR CDR3, the HTBI primer set was used. TCRdb fed the multiplex PCR reads into MiXCR, producing one record per CDR3 protein. The sample has about 560,000 distinct CDR3 sequences, more than 15% seen once. This clonotype was observed many times. The antigen remains unidentified. If no ophthalmopathy progression occurred within 18 months, Graves' hyperthyroidism was stable. General study points: The model identified upcoming ophthalmopathy a median about 6.5 months ahead of onset.

This receptor was obtained from a woman in her 30s with Graves' hyperthyroidism. What was sequenced was blood.

The CDR3 is CASSSGVLANQPQHF. The CDR3 DNA follows: TGTGCCAGCAGTTCCGGGGTCCTCGCCAATCAGCCCCAGCATTTT. The V call is TRBV12-3 or TRBV12-4, the J call TRBJ1-5, with D hard to call. This CDR3 comprises 15 residues. The germline V and J ends were trimmed by 4 bases and 3 bases, with 13 bases remaining between them.